This T cell receptor beta chain originates from a study of T cell responses to AZD1222 COVID-19 vaccine. Study background: Samples with a second dose at about 4 or about 12 weeks were pooled together. Whole-study results and caveats: Among the donors, most were white British and more were female, and clonal diversity was possibly underestimated. Vaccine-associated CD4 TCRs ranged over spike, dominating at 160-218 and 743-854. Repertoires were sampled only after the peak T cell response.

Concerning this clone: The target antigen is unknown.

The CDR3 spans 16 residues. CDR1 SGHDN and CDR2 FVKESK come from the germline V gene. Trimming took 0 bases from V and 4 from J; bases not matched to a gene: 8. Repertoires were generated with immunoSEQ multiplex PCR, while TCRdb's copy carries only in-frame clones and drops some. The sample holds about 110,000 clones, about 88% seen once. J is TRBJ1-2 and V is TRBV14, with 7 bases lining up with TRBD1. The starting material was peripheral blood, obtained on day 0 of AZD1222 vaccination. This sequence was found in an adult in good health. CDR3 nucleotides: TGTGCCAGCAGCCAAGATGTAGGCCGGGACAGCTATGGCTACACCTTC. This translates into CASSQDVGRDSYGYTF. Drawing the rest from reference TRBV14 and TRBJ1-2, the complete variable domain is EAGVTQFPSHSVIEKGQTVTLRCDPISGHDNLYWYRRVMGKEIKFLLHFVKESKQDESGMPNNRFLAERTGGTYSTLKVQPAELEDSGVYFCASSQDVGRDSYGYTFGSGTRLTVV.